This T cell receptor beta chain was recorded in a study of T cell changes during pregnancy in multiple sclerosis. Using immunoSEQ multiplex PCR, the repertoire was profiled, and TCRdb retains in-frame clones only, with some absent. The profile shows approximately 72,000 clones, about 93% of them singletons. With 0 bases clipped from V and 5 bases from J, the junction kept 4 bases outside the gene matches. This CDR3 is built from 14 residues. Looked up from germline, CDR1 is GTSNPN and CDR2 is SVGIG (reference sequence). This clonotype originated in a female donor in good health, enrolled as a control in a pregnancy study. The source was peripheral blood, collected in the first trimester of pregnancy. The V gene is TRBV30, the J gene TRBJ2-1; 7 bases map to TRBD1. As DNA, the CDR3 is TGTGCCTGGAGTGTTATAGGGGGCCACAATGAGCAGTTCTTC. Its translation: CAWSVIGGHNEQFF.